This T cell receptor (beta chain) was sequenced during a study of T cell changes during pregnancy in multiple sclerosis. The V gene's germline CDR1 is MNHEY and CDR2 SMNVEV (reference sequence). V lost 6 bases and J lost 3; bases outside the gene matches: 6. The CDR3 length is 17 residues. Sequenced by immunoSEQ multiplex PCR; TCRdb stores in-frame clones only, minus some. The sample gives more than 25,000 clones, 89% of which show up once; around 10% is in the top ten. The sequencing here drew on CD8+ T cells from peripheral blood mononuclear cells, taken in the third trimester of pregnancy. The chain carries TRBV27 and TRBJ2-1; 15 bases line up with TRBD2. This receptor was obtained from a female donor with multiple sclerosis, enrolled in a pregnancy study. DNA of the CDR3: TGTGCCAGCAGCCATCCGGGACTAGCGGGGGGCTACAATGAGCAGTTCTTC. Its protein is CASSHPGLAGGYNEQFF.